This is a list of T cell receptor beta chains from one sample in a study of shared clonotypes between healthy human individuals. Profiling relied on immunoSEQ multiplex PCR, and the TCRdb table lists in-frame clones only, not all of them. This table has roughly 500,000 clones, less than 96% appearing once. The sequenced sample was naive CD4+ T cells sorted from blood. The receptors stem from a woman in her twenties or thirties in good health. Both conserved end residues are part of each CDR3. The D gene is left open where the match is weak. Expanded clones get a size class; other rows say once, few or many, or leave the size out.

v_gene	d_gene	j_gene	abundance	CDR3aa	CDR3nt
TRBV27	NA	TRBJ2-1	NA	CASSLEATAYNEQFF	TGTGCCAGCAGTTTAGAGGCGACCGCCTACAATGAGCAGTTCTTC
TRBV14	NA	TRBJ1-2	NA	CASSRSRGKGYGYTF	TGTGCCAGCAGCAGAAGTAGGGGAAAGGGATATGGCTACACCTTC
TRBV11-3	NA	TRBJ1-1	NA	CASSLVWGKGNTEAFF	TGTGCCAGCAGCTTAGTTTGGGGAAAAGGGAACACTGAAGCTTTCTTT
TRBV6-1	NA	TRBJ1-1	NA	CASSEGDGVRAFF	TGTGCCAGCAGTGAAGGAGACGGAGTTAGGGCTTTCTTT
TRBV27	TRBD1	TRBJ2-3	NA	CASSLSMTGVPDTQYF	TGTGCCAGCAGTTTATCAATGACAGGGGTCCCAGATACGCAGTATTTT
TRBV4-1	NA	TRBJ2-5	NA	CASSPRAGPQETQYF	TGCGCCAGCAGCCCTCGGGCAGGGCCCCAAGAGACCCAGTACTTC
TRBV19	TRBD2	TRBJ2-3	NA	CASSIRGTSGPSTDTQYF	TGTGCCAGTAGTATAAGGGGTACTAGCGGCCCTAGCACAGATACGCAGTATTTT
TRBV9	NA	TRBJ2-7	NA	CASSTRPGSSYEQYF	TGTGCCAGCAGCACCCGGCCGGGGAGCTCCTACGAGCAGTACTTC
TRBV7-9	TRBD1	TRBJ1-1	NA	CASSFGGQMNTEAFF	TGTGCCAGCAGCTTCGGGGGACAGATGAACACTGAAGCTTTCTTT
TRBV6-5	NA	TRBJ2-3	NA	CASSWDSDTDTQYF	TGTGCCAGCAGTTGGGACTCCGACACAGATACGCAGTATTTT
TRBV5-4	NA	TRBJ1-1	NA	CASSLNGASGEVTEAFF	TGTGCCAGCAGCTTGAATGGAGCGAGTGGAGAGGTCACTGAAGCTTTCTTT
TRBV5-1	NA	TRBJ1-1	NA	CASRSLRNTEAFF	TGCGCCAGCAGATCACTCAGGAACACTGAAGCTTTCTTT
TRBV20-1	NA	TRBJ1-2	few	CSAGRSYGYTF	TGCAGTGCTGGACGTAGCTATGGCTACACCTTC
TRBV28	TRBD1	TRBJ1-2	NA	CASSSSGTANYGYTF	TGTGCCAGCAGTTCCTCGGGGACAGCTAACTATGGCTACACCTTC
TRBV7-2	TRBD1	TRBJ1-5	few	CASSLDRDQPQHF	TGTGCCAGCAGCCTCGACAGGGATCAGCCCCAGCATTTT
TRBV7-9	TRBD2	TRBJ2-1	NA	CASSFTSGRPSGNEQFF	TGTGCCAGCAGCTTTACTAGCGGGAGGCCCTCCGGGAATGAGCAGTTCTTC
TRBV27	TRBD1	TRBJ1-4	NA	CASSQPGQGDEKLFF	TGTGCCAGCAGTCAACCTGGACAGGGTGATGAAAAACTGTTTTTT
TRBV6-4	NA	TRBJ1-5	NA	CASSDSLAGNQPQHF	TGTGCCAGCAGTGACTCGTTGGCGGGCAATCAGCCCCAGCATTTT
TRBV6-5	NA	TRBJ2-7	NA	CASSYSDGANYEQYF	TGTGCCAGCAGTTACTCGGACGGAGCCAACTACGAGCAGTACTTC
TRBV6-4	NA	TRBJ2-1	NA	CASSVTGNSYNEQFF	TGTGCCAGCAGCGTGACAGGAAACTCCTACAATGAGCAGTTCTTC
TRBV7-9	TRBD1	TRBJ2-6	once	CAATPGTVSSGANVLTF	TGTGCCGCAACTCCCGGGACAGTTTCGTCTGGGGCCAACGTCCTGACTTTC
TRBV11-2	NA	TRBJ1-1	NA	CASSLGSGDTEAFF	TGTGCCAGCAGCTTAGGGTCCGGGGACACTGAAGCTTTCTTT
TRBV5-1	NA	TRBJ2-3	NA	CASSLWQGTDTQYF	TGCGCCAGCAGCTTGTGGCAAGGCACAGATACGCAGTATTTT
TRBV27	TRBD1	TRBJ2-4	NA	CASRDRGAKNIQYF	TGTGCCAGCAGGGACAGGGGAGCCAAAAACATTCAGTACTTC
TRBV27	NA	TRBJ2-7	NA	CASSLRPGGLSSYEQYF	TGTGCCAGCAGTTTACGGCCGGGGGGCCTGAGCTCCTACGAGCAGTACTTC
TRBV7-4	NA	TRBJ2-3	NA	CASSLAIMGGMGGTQYF	TGTGCCAGCAGCTTAGCGATAATGGGCGGGATGGGCGGTACGCAGTATTTT
TRBV11-2	NA	TRBJ2-2	once	CASSLARSGTGELFF	TGTGCCAGCAGCTTAGCCAGGTCAGGCACCGGGGAGCTGTTTTTT
TRBV28	NA	TRBJ2-7	NA	CASSIIQGGHGDEQYF	TGTGCCAGCAGTATAATACAGGGAGGGCACGGCGACGAGCAGTACTTC